This TCR beta chain stems from a study of early T cells in non-severe SARS-CoV-2 infection. Study details: From unsorted whole blood, bulk RNA was sequenced, and the chains remained unpaired. Study results and limitations: The matching step, a VDJdb search, favored anti-spike CD8 responses and missed private and CD4 specificities.

Individual cDNA molecules received unique molecular identifiers. TCRdb ran MiXCR on the 5' RACE reads and lists one entry per CDR3 protein. The data contain 50,000 or so distinct CDR3 sequences, 10% to 15% of them singletons. Germline lookup yields CDR1 DFQATT and CDR2 SNEGSKA (reference sequence). Trimming pared 3 bases from V and 0 bases from J, leaving 14 bases between. The CDR3 runs to 15 residues. This clonotype was seen only a few times. What it binds is not known. Sequencing input: whole blood. The receptor's source is an adult who was a healthcare worker with PCR-confirmed SARS-CoV-2 infection or an uninfected control (not recorded which). V and J are TRBV20-1 and TRBJ1-1, with unresolved D. The CDR3 DNA follows: TGCAGTGCTAGTCGGGTACTACCGATGAACACTGAAGCTTTCTTT. Residues: CSASRVLPMNTEAFF.